The 20 T cell receptor beta chains below were found in one sample sequenced in a study of blood T cell repertoires in COVID-19. Assay used: immunoSEQ multiplex PCR; TCRdb lists only in-frame clones, some missing. The profile covers 15,000 to 20,000 clones, with roughly nine tenths appearing a single time and 17% taken by the ten largest. Input material: peripheral blood. The receptors derive from a man aged 70 or older with acute or convalescent COVID-19.

The chain couples TRBV7-9 to TRBJ1-3; D unclear. CDR3 size: 16 residues. Germline lookup yields CDR1 SEHNR and CDR2 FQNEAQ (reference sequence). Between the trimmed V and J ends, which lost 3 bases and 0 bases, there was a span of 12 bases. CDR3: CASSFGGSNSGNTIYF. The CDR3 region has the DNA TGTGCCAGCAGCTTCGGAGGTTCCAACTCTGGAAACACCATATATTTT.

The genes are TRBV6-5 and TRBJ1-4; TRBD1 matches 9 bases. The CDR3 extends over 14 amino acids. The germline V gene encodes CDR1 MNHEY and CDR2 SVGAGI. After removal of 6 bases from V and 6 bases from J, the junction contained 5 bases not matched to a gene. The CDR3 nucleotides read TGTGCCAGCAGGGATACAGGGGGCGATGAAAAACTGTTTTTT. Translating gives CASRDTGGDEKLFF.

The sample holds a few counts of this clone. The V call is TRBV11-2, the J call TRBJ2-5; 13 nucleotides line up with TRBD2. V lost 5 bases, J lost 5 bases, and 8 bases stayed unmatched. CDR1 and CDR2 from the germline V gene are SGHAT and FQNNGV. This CDR3 has 16 residues. CDR3 sequence: CASSPSGLAGLETQYF. The CDR3 DNA reads TGTGCCAGCAGCCCTTCGGGACTAGCGGGACTCGAGACCCAGTACTTC.

The J gene is TRBJ1-4, the V gene TRBV3-1 (or the pseudogene TRBV3-2), with a tentative D call TRBD1 (5 bases). Germline V CDR1 and CDR2: LGHDT, YNNKEL (reference sequence). The CDR3 extends over 15 amino acids. V was cut by 0 bases and J by 8 bases, with 13 bases left in between. The CDR3 sequence: CASSQDVGVSEKLFF. CDR3 coding DNA: TGTGCCAGCAGCCAAGACGTAGGGGTTAGCGAAAAACTGTTTTTT.

The rearrangement links TRBV4-1 to TRBJ1-1, with D possibly TRBD1 on 5 matching bases. V was trimmed by 5 bases and J by 0 bases, leaving 13 bases between them. There are 15 residues in the CDR3. The germline gives CDR1 MGHRA, CDR2 YSYEKL. CDR3 region: CASSLTGDMNTEAFF. The CDR3, as DNA: TGCGCCAGCAGCTTGACGGGGGATATGAACACTGAAGCTTTCTTT.

The chain joins TRBV7-8 to TRBJ1-1; D perhaps matches TRBD1 (6 bases). Germline V gene sequence: CDR1 SGHVS, CDR2 FQNEAQ. V gave up 3 bases and J gave up 5 bases, with 13 bases separating them. This CDR3 has 14 residues. The CDR3 spells CASSFLRQGTEAFF. DNA for the CDR3: TGTGCCAGCAGCTTTTTGCGCCAGGGGACTGAAGCTTTCTTT.

The V call is TRBV27, the J call TRBJ2-2; TRBD1 is a possible D gene (7 bases). The CDR3 is 16 amino acids. Trimming left V 3 bases short and J 7 bases short, with 18 bases between. Per the germline V gene, CDR1 is MNHEY and CDR2 is SMNVEV (reference sequence). The chain's CDR3 is CASSFQGGGYGGELFF. Written as DNA, the CDR3 is TGTGCCAGCAGTTTCCAGGGGGGCGGATATGGCGGGGAGCTGTTTTTT.

The rearrangement uses TRBV7-3 and TRBJ2-1; D may be TRBD2 (5 bases). The V gene's germline CDR1 is SGHTA and CDR2 FQGTGA. Trimming removed 5 bases at V and 4 bases at J, with 15 bases between. The CDR3 is 15 residues long. DNA of the CDR3: TGTGCCAGCAGCCCAGCAGCCAGCGGATACAATGAGCAGTTCTTC. Its protein product is CASSPAASGYNEQFF.

The chain recombines TRBV5-1 with TRBJ2-3; 11 bases agree with TRBD2. V trimming: 5 bases; J trimming: 2 bases; junction bases outside the gene matches: 4. This CDR3 has 15 residues. From germline, CDR1 is SGHRS and CDR2 YFSETQ. DNA of the CDR3: TGCGCCAGCAGTCGTAGCGGGAGGGTCACAGATACGCAGTATTTT. Amino acids: CASSRSGRVTDTQYF.

The chain recombines TRBV29-1 with TRBJ2-7, with 7 bases identical to TRBD1. Germline assignment: CDR1 SQVTM and CDR2 ANQGSEA. The CDR3 runs to 15 residues. Losses at the gene ends were 3 bases for V and 2 bases for J; bases not matched to a gene: 10. The CDR3 spells CSVELTGRGPYEQYF. The CDR3, as DNA: TGCAGCGTTGAGCTGACGGGAAGGGGGCCCTACGAGCAGTACTTC.

The chain uses TRBV6-2 or TRBV6-3 and TRBJ2-2; possible D gene TRBD1, 6 bases. V was shortened by 2 bases and J by 4 bases, with 8 bases between the two germline ends. Germline CDR1 MNHEY, CDR2 SVGEGT. This CDR3 contains 14 residues. The CDR3 sequence is CASSYGGTTGELFF. Here the CDR3 DNA reads TGTGCCAGCAGTTACGGGGGCACCACCGGGGAGCTGTTTTTT.

This clone came up a few times. The J gene is TRBJ2-7, the V gene TRBV9; 7 bases are a match to TRBD1. The trim removed 4 bases at V and 3 bases at J, leaving 7 bases unmatched. Germline V CDR1 and CDR2: SGDLS, YYNGEE. This CDR3 is built from 14 residues. The CDR3 spells CASSFRDSYYEQYF. The CDR3 nucleotides read TGTGCCAGCAGCTTCCGGGACAGCTACTACGAGCAGTACTTC.

The V gene is TRBV28, the J gene TRBJ2-3, with TRBD1 matching over 7 bases. Germline V gene lookup returns CDR1 MDHEN and CDR2 SYDVKM. J was trimmed by 1 base and V by 5 bases; bases with no gene match: 9. CDR3 length: 16 amino acids. CDR3 in DNA: TGTGCCAGCAGTCCACTCGACAGGGCACGCACAGATACGCAGTATTTT. Translating it yields CASSPLDRARTDTQYF.

A word on this clone: The junction and the germline gene differ at one end; a read error may be behind it. CDR3 sequence reads: CASSEASNAEAFF. In DNA, the CDR3 is TGTGCCAGCAGTGAGGCTTCGAACGCTGAAGCTTTCTTT. V gene TRBV7-3 combines with J gene TRBJ1-1; no firm D call. The CDR3 length is 13 residues. In germline, CDR1 is SGHTA, CDR2 FQGTGA.

This chain uses TRBV29-1 with TRBJ2-7; 11 nucleotides match TRBD1. CDR1 and CDR2 from the germline V gene are SQVTM and ANQGSEA. This CDR3 is 14 amino acids long. The trim removed 7 bases at V and 4 bases at J, leaving 9 bases unmatched. CDR3 sequence reads: CSAVDRGRSYEQYF. For the CDR3, the DNA is TGCAGCGCCGTGGACAGGGGGCGTTCGTACGAGCAGTACTTC.

In its sample, this clone ranks as medium-sized. The germline gene is not matched at one end of the junction; a read error may be the cause. Other DNA variants within this sample encode the same CDR3. This sequence joins TRBV9 and TRBJ2-5; 9 bases fit TRBD2. Germline V gives CDR1 SGDLS, CDR2 YYNGEE. The CDR3 spans 15 residues. This CDR3 is CARSGGGGPQETQYF. In DNA, the CDR3 is TGCGCCCGCAGCGGCGGGGGGGGGCCCCAAGAGACCCAGTACTTC.

This chain connects TRBV24-1 to TRBJ2-5; D may be TRBD1 (6 bases). This CDR3 has 15 amino acids. V shed 5 bases and J shed 3 bases, with 15 bases lying between them. Germline V lookup: CDR1 KGHDR, CDR2 SFDVKD. CDR3 protein: CATSALWQGKETQYF. The CDR3 DNA sequence: TGTGCCACCAGTGCCCTATGGCAGGGGAAAGAGACCCAGTACTTC.

This sequence joins TRBV9 and TRBJ2-3; the D is unclear. The CDR3 is made up of 14 amino acids. Trimming cost V 1 base and J 0 bases, with 6 bases left between them. Germline CDR1 reads SGDLS; CDR2 reads YYNGEE. CDR3 DNA sequence: TGTGCCAGCAGCGTATCCGTAAGCACAGATACGCAGTATTTT. Residues: CASSVSVSTDTQYF.

The chain carries TRBV19 and TRBJ2-6; a possible D gene is TRBD1 (5 bases). Germline V gives CDR1 LNHDA, CDR2 SQIVND (reference sequence). With 7 bases removed from V and 4 bases from J, the gap between germline ends came to 20 bases. The CDR3 covers 17 residues. As DNA, the CDR3 is TGTGCCAGTACCTATACAGGATCCGTAGGGGGGGCCAACGTCCTGACTTTC. This codes for CASTYTGSVGGANVLTF.

The chain is built from TRBV19 and TRBJ2-1; TRBD2 aligns across 7 bases. The CDR3 runs to 14 residues. Germline CDR1 and CDR2: LNHDA and SQIVND (reference sequence). V gave up 6 bases and J gave up 5 bases; unmatched junction bases: 7. CDR3 coding DNA: TGTGCCAGTAGCCTTGGGACTACCAACAATGAGCAGTTCTTC. As protein: CASSLGTTNNEQFF.